This T cell receptor beta chain was captured in a study of T cell responses to AZD1222 COVID-19 vaccine (dated by TCRdb to the early 2020s). With respect to the entire study: AZD1222 recipients with second doses at about 4 weeks or about 12 weeks were pooled, because spike-specific TCR depth and breadth did not differ between schedules. TCR sequencing covered 230 to 250 trial participants: approximately 200 given two doses of AZD1222 and 26 given two doses of MenACWY control vaccine. Enrollment into the trials was organized by age into subgroups of 18-55, 56-69 and 70-plus years, and those subgroups contained 148, 28 and 57 TCR-sequenced participants, respectively.

The research as a whole found: Because no day 14 peak-response samples were available, repertoires were characterized only after the peak T cell response. Conclusions about previously exposed vaccinees are limited, since just a handful of AZD1222 recipients were seropositive for SARS-CoV-2 at baseline. Participants were mostly white British and included more females than males, and it was suggested by the authors that clonal diversity may have been underestimated. Reportedly, almost half of the unique spike-specific TCRs recognized epitopes lying outside the regions that are mutated in the B.1.351 and B.1.1.7 variants. In the small 56-69-year group, the increase in depth fell short of significance, most likely because of low power. After two AZD1222 doses, both the breadth and the depth of spike-specific TCRs were significantly higher than at day 0 and than in MenACWY recipients. The vaccine-associated CD4 TCRs covered the entire spike protein, and the dominant responses fell in regions 160-218 and 743-854.

The meaning of the sample's time point label: baseline before first vaccination. Vaccinee samples came from UK trials COV001 and COV002, including a single-blind randomized controlled phase 2/3 trial of AZD1222 (ChAdOx1 nCoV-19) in healthy adults. Trial participant PBMC samples were collected at day 0 and day 28 after the second dose for TCRbeta chain sequencing. The CDR3 regions of human TCRbeta chains were analyzed by immunosequencing. Per the authors' processing: Repertoire TCRs were checked for matches against a reference library of SARS-CoV-2-specific TCRs that had been generated using the MIRA antigen-specificity platform. Breadth was defined as the fraction of unique TCRs that were SARS-CoV-2-associated, and depth was defined as the fraction of total T cells that were SARS-CoV-2-associated. Using the MIRA data, each spike-specific TCR was assigned both to the spike region to which the TCR was reactive and to a CD4 or CD8 class. Log10-transformed breadth and depth values were compared by one-way ANOVA with Sidak's multiple comparisons tests. TCRdb re-hosts the immuneACCESS table, in-frame sequences only. Its copies lack some clones; in the studies checked, an unresolved V gene accounts for under half of them, and the cause for the rest is not known. Clonal size and the V and J genes are those of that table, whereas D and trimming came from the DNA. This sample gives 150,000 or so clones in total; over 80% of them show up just once. Clones ranked in the top ten supply approximately 2% of the sample.

The trim is 4 bases for V and 4 bases for J, with a gap of 18 bases between the germline ends. Its CDR3 holds 16 amino acids, cysteine through phenylalanine. Only the CDR3 portion is preserved as DNA: 48 bases, with reading frame beginning at the first base. CDR1 and CDR2 (SGDLS, YYNGEE) derive from the germline V gene. With respect to this clone: It lacks a known antigen. No base quality information exists; no much larger clone differs at one position.

Sample: peripheral blood, taken on day 0 of AZD1222 vaccination. The chain couples TRBV9 to TRBJ1-3, with the D gene call left open. This sequence originates from an adult in good health. The CDR3: CASSLHRDGYGNTIYF. The DNA sequence is TGTGCCAGCAGCCTCCACAGAGACGGATACGGAAACACCATATATTTT. Supplemented by the reference TRBV9 and TRBJ1-3 proteins around the CDR3, the complete variable domain is DSGVTQTPKHLITATGQRVTLRCSPRSGDLSVYWYQQSLDQGLQFLIQYYNGEERAKGNILERFSAQQFPDLHSELNLSSLELGDSALYFCASSLHRDGYGNTIYFGEGSWLTVV.